The source of this TCR beta chain is a study of blood T cell repertoires in COVID-19 (dated by TCRdb to about 2020). Turning to the overall study: Samples covering the acute and convalescent phases of COVID-19 were provided by collaborators in the United States, Italy and Spain. The repertoires were released in a freely available public database intended as a resource for research on the immune response to SARS-CoV-2. Where available, HLA class I and class II types were taken from metadata supplied by the sample provider and were not determined by assay-based typing. Sample metadata almost always included a de-identified subject ID, COVID-19 status, age in years and sex. Subjects who had been exposed to COVID-19, were actively infected with it, or had recovered from it provided the deeply sampled blood TCRbeta repertoires that made up the dataset. The samples were drawn from the first 160 participants of the ongoing ImmuneRACE study and from 1,254 subjects provided by 6 global collaborators. The material from the prospective study consisted of cDNA or gDNA derived from T cells, B-cell-depleted T cells, or PBMCs.

As regards this clone: It has no known antigen specificity. No base qualities exist here, and no much larger clone lies one base off it.

What the research found in general, with its limitations: The quantity of clinical and demographic metadata differed by source and by participant and was supplied without curation.

Another Seattle source contributed samples from volunteer blood donors who had recovered from COVID-19. Collaborating institutions collected whole blood in K2EDTA tubes following their own protocols. For TCRbeta analysis, collaborators shipped samples as frozen whole blood, isolated PBMCs, or DNA extracted from either of those sample types. CDR1 and CDR2 (SGHDT, YYEEEE) derive from the germline V gene. Its CDR3 holds 15 amino acids, cysteine through phenylalanine. Of all the DNA, just the CDR3 is kept, 45 bases in frame from base 1. V is reduced by 3 bases and J by 4 bases, leaving a spacing of 16 bases between them. TCRbeta CDR3 regions were amplified from genomic DNA by means of the immunoSEQ Assay, a bias-controlled multiplex PCR. On the authors' methods: The number of nucleated cells in each sample was estimated from the amplification of reference gene primers within the assay. To quantify the absolute abundance of each unique TCRbeta CDR3 rearrangement, sequence reads were collapsed and filtered. For each sample, productive Simpson clonality was calculated by taking the square root of Simpson's diversity index across productive rearrangements. The source is immuneACCESS, and TCRdb retained only in-frame sequences with V and J called. Part of the clones is not carried over; for the studies checked, unresolved V genes explain less than half of this, and the remainder is unexplained. The V and J calls and clone size come from that table; D and trimming were worked out from the DNA. This sample holds 250,000 to 300,000 clones; 85% to 90% were observed only once. Together, the top ten hold less than 1.6% of the sample.

This chain joins TRBV5-6 to TRBJ1-2; the D gene is perhaps TRBD1, from 5 matching bases. This sequence originates from a middle-aged woman who had recovered from COVID-19. Sequenced input: peripheral blood. This receptor has the CDR3 CASSWGWEDTYGYTF. The DNA reads TGTGCCAGCAGCTGGGGCTGGGAGGACACCTATGGCTACACCTTC.